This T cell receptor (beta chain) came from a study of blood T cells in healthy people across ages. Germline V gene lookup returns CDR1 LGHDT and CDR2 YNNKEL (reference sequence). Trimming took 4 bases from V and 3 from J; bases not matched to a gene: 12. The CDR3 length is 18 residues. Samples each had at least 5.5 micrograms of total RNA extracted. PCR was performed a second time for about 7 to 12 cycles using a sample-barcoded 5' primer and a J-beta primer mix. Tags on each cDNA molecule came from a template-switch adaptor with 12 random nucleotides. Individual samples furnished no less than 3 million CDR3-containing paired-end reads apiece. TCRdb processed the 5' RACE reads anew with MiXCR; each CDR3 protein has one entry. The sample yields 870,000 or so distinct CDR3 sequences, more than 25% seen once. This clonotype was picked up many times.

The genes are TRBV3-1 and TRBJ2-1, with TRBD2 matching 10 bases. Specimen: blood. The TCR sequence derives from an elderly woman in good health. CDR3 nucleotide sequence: TGTGCCAGCAGCCCCCCGACTAGCGGGCACCCAATCTACAATGAGCAGTTCTTC. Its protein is CASSPPTSGHPIYNEQFF.